This T cell receptor beta chain emerged from a study of long-term antiretroviral therapy in people with HIV. Study overall: The earliest samples predate the 2015 immediate-ART recommendation by about a decade.

Each HIV-infected participant was given treatment in the United States. Investigators performed immunoSEQ version v3.0 at survey level. Libraries were prepared by immunoSEQ multiplex PCR; TCRdb keeps only in-frame clonotypes and omits some of them. The sample carries some 20,000 clones, roughly 86% recorded once. With respect to this clone: Its antigen is not identified.

Trimming cost V 6 bases and J 2 bases, with 14 bases left between them. CDR1 is LNHDA and CDR2 is SQIVND in the germline V gene (reference sequence). The CDR3 runs 14 residues. Study-wide findings and caveats: HIV repertoires spanned narrower CDR3 length ranges than controls. The study found that diversity rose after ART but stayed below transplant donor controls.

The sequencing used unsorted PBMCs, collected 0.5 years after starting antiretroviral therapy. The receptor's source is a man aged 35 to 55 with HIV. J is TRBJ2-7 and V is TRBV19; no clear D gene. The CDR3 is CASSETGLPYEQYF. In nucleotides, the CDR3 is TGTGCCAGTAGCGAGACCGGGCTACCCTACGAGCAGTACTTC. The full variable domain, with the rest looked up from reference TRBV19 and TRBJ2-7, is DGGITQSPKYLFRKEGQNVTLSCEQNLNHDAMYWYRQDPGQGLRLIYYSQIVNDFQKGDIAEGYSVSREKKESFPLTVTSAQKNPTAFYLCASSETGLPYEQYFGPGTRLTVT.